This T cell receptor (beta chain) stems from a study of T cell responses to AZD1222 COVID-19 vaccine. The repertoire was sequenced with immunoSEQ multiplex PCR; TCRdb's copy has only in-frame clones and lacks some. The sample shows 100,000 to 150,000 clones, approximately 86% of them seen only once. Germline trimming cut 0 bases from V and 5 bases from J; bases unmatched to any gene: 5. This CDR3 contains 15 residues. Looked up from germline, CDR1 is ENHRY and CDR2 is SYGVKD. The sample here was peripheral blood, taken on day 0 of AZD1222 vaccination. The source of this sequence is an adult in good health. V and J are TRBV10-3 and TRBJ2-7, with TRBD1 identical over 9 bases. The CDR3 loop reads CAISESRGQGDEQYF. The DNA for the CDR3 is TGTGCCATCAGTGAGTCGCGGGGACAGGGCGACGAGCAGTACTTC.